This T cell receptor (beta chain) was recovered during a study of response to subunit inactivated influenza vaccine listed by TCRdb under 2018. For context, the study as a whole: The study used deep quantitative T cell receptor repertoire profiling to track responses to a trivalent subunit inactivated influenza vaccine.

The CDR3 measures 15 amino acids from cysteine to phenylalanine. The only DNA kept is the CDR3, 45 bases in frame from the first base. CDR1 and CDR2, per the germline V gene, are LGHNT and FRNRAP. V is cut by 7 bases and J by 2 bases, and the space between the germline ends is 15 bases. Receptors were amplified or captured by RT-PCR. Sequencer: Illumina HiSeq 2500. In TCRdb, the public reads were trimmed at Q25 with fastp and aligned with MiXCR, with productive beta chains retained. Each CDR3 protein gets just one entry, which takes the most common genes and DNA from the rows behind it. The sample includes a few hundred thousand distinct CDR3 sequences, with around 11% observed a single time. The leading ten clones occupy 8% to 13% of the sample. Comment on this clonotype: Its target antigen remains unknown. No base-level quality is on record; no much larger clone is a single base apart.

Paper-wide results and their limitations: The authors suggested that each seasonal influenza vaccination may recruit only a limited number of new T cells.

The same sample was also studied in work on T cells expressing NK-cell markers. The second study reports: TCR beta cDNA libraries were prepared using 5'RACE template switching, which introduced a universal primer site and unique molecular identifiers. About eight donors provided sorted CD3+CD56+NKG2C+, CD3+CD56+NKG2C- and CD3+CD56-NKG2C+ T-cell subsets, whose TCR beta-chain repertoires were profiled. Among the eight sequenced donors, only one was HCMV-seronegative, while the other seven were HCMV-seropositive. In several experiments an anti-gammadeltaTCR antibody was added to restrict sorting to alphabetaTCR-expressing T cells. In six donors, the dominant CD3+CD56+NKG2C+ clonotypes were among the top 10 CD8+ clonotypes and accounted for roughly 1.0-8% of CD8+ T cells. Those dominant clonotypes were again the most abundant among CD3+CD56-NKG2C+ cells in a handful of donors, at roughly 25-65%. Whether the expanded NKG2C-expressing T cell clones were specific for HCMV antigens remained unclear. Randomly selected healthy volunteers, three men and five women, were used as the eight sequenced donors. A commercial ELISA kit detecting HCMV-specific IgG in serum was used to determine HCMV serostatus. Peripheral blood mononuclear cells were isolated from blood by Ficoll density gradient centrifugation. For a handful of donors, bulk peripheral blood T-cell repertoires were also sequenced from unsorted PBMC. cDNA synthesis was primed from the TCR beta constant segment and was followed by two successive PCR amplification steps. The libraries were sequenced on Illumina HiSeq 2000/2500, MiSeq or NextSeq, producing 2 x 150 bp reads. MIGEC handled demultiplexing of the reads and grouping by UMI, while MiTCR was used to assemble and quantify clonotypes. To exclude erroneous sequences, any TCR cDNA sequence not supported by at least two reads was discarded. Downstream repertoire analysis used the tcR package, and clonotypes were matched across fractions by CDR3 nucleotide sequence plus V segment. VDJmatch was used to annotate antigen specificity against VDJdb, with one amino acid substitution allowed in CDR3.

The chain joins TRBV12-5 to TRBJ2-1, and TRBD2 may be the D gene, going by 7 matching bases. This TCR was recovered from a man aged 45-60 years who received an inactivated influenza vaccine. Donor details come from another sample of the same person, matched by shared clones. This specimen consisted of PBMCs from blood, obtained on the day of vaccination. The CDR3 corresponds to CASAREGGPYNEQFF. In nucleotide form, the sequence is TGTGCTAGTGCCAGGGAGGGGGGCCCCTACAATGAGCAGTTCTTC. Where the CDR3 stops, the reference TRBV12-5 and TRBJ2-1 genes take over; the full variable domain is DARVTQTPRHKVTEMGQEVTMRCQPILGHNTVFWYRQTMMQGLELLAYFRNRAPLDDSGMPKDRFSAEMPDATLATLKIQPSEPRDSAVYFCASAREGGPYNEQFFGPGTRLTVL.